This is a list of T cell receptor beta chains from one sample in a study of response to subunit inactivated influenza vaccine. TCRdb re-called the RT-PCR reads through MiXCR, storing one row per CDR3 protein. The data hold more than 600,000 distinct CDR3 sequences, with roughly 18% observed a single time. The sequencing used PBMCs from blood, collected more than 4 days after vaccination. These receptors all stem from a middle-aged man who received an inactivated influenza vaccine. CDR3s include the opening cysteine and the closing phenylalanine or tryptophan. The D gene is left open where the match is weak. Only part of the rows carry a size: once, few, many, or a class if the clone is expanded.

CDR3 DNA: TGTGCCAGCAGTGATGATTCAGGGATTTGGGAGACCCAGTACTTC
CDR3 protein: CASSDDSGIWETQYF
D gene: -
V gene: TRBV25-1
J gene: TRBJ2-5
clone size: few

CDR3 DNA: TGTGCCAGCAGTGACAGTCGGACAGGGTGGAATGAGCAGTTCTTC
CDR3 protein: CASSDSRTGWNEQFF
D gene: TRBD1
V gene: TRBV25-1
J gene: TRBJ2-1
clone size: many

CDR3 DNA: TGTGCCACCAGCAGAGGTGATGGGGCCCAAGAGACCCAGTACTTC
CDR3 protein: CATSRGDGAQETQYF
D gene: -
V gene: TRBV15
J gene: TRBJ2-5
clone size: -

CDR3 DNA: TGTGCCAGCAGTTTGGGGGGAGGACTATCCTACGAGCAGTACTTC
CDR3 protein: CASSLGGGLSYEQYF
D gene: -
V gene: TRBV12-3/TRBV12-4
J gene: TRBJ2-7
clone size: many

CDR3 DNA: TGTGCCAGCAGCTTAAAGAGGGGACAGGACTATTATGGCTACACCTTC
CDR3 protein: CASSLKRGQDYYGYTF
D gene: TRBD1
V gene: TRBV7-8
J gene: TRBJ1-2
clone size: few

CDR3 DNA: TGTGCCAGCTCACCCCAGGGGGTATCTCTCAATGAGCAGTTCTTC
CDR3 protein: CASSPQGVSLNEQFF
D gene: TRBD1
V gene: TRBV18
J gene: TRBJ2-1
clone size: few

CDR3 DNA: TGCAGCGTTGAAGACTTCGATGGCTACACCTTC
CDR3 protein: CSVEDFDGYTF
D gene: -
V gene: TRBV29-1
J gene: TRBJ1-2
clone size: many

CDR3 DNA: TGTGCCAGCAGCTTAGGCGGACAGGGCCTCGGAAACACCATATATTTT
CDR3 protein: CASSLGGQGLGNTIYF
D gene: TRBD1
V gene: TRBV7-8
J gene: TRBJ1-3
clone size: few

CDR3 DNA: TGTGCCAGCAGCTTCTCCGGTTCAACTAATGAAAAACTGTTTTTT
CDR3 protein: CASSFSGSTNEKLFF
D gene: -
V gene: TRBV7-9
J gene: TRBJ1-4
clone size: -

CDR3 DNA: TGTGCCAGCAGCGTATCGGAATACGAGCAGTACTTC
CDR3 protein: CASSVSEYEQYF
D gene: -
V gene: TRBV9
J gene: TRBJ2-7
clone size: -

CDR3 DNA: TGTGCCAGCAGCTCGATTTCAACTGAAGCTTTCTTT
CDR3 protein: CASSSISTEAFF
D gene: -
V gene: TRBV7-9
J gene: TRBJ1-1
clone size: -

CDR3 DNA: TGTGCCAGCAGCCAAAGCGGGAGGGCTTCCTACGAGCAGTACTTC
CDR3 protein: CASSQSGRASYEQYF
D gene: TRBD2
V gene: TRBV7-9
J gene: TRBJ2-7
clone size: few

CDR3 DNA: TGTGCCAGCAGTTATCGGACTAGCGAGTACAATGAGCAGTTCTTC
CDR3 protein: CASSYRTSEYNEQFF
D gene: TRBD2
V gene: TRBV6-5
J gene: TRBJ2-1
clone size: -

CDR3 DNA: TGCGCCAGCAGCCCCCCCTGGGGGACCGGGGAGCTGTTTTTT
CDR3 protein: CASSPPWGTGELFF
D gene: -
V gene: TRBV4-3
J gene: TRBJ2-2
clone size: few

CDR3 DNA: TGTGCCAGCAGTTTCGGACGAATCATCGACACTGAAGCTTTCTTT
CDR3 protein: CASSFGRIIDTEAFF
D gene: -
V gene: TRBV28
J gene: TRBJ1-1
clone size: once

CDR3 DNA: TGTGCCAGCAGCGTGGACAGGGGGCAGACCCAGTACTTC
CDR3 protein: CASSVDRGQTQYF
D gene: TRBD1
V gene: TRBV7-8
J gene: TRBJ2-5
clone size: few

CDR3 DNA: TGTGCCAGCAGCCCGGACTTCCAGACCCAGTACTTC
CDR3 protein: CASSPDFQTQYF
D gene: -
V gene: TRBV5-5
J gene: TRBJ2-5
clone size: many

CDR3 DNA: TGCGCCAGCAGAGAAGGACAGGGAAGCAATCAGCCCCAGCATTTT
CDR3 protein: CASREGQGSNQPQHF
D gene: TRBD1
V gene: TRBV10-1
J gene: TRBJ1-5
clone size: few

CDR3 DNA: TGCAGTGCTAGTGGAGACAGGGTGGGAGAGACCCAGTACTTC
CDR3 protein: CSASGDRVGETQYF
D gene: TRBD1
V gene: TRBV20-1
J gene: TRBJ2-5
clone size: many

CDR3 DNA: TGCGCCAGCAGCCTCAGTCCCACGGCTAGCACAGATACGCAGTATTTT
CDR3 protein: CASSLSPTASTDTQYF
D gene: -
V gene: TRBV5-1
J gene: TRBJ2-3
clone size: few

CDR3 DNA: TGTGCCACCAGCAACGGGGTTAAAAACATTCAGTACTTC
CDR3 protein: CATSNGVKNIQYF
D gene: -
V gene: TRBV15
J gene: TRBJ2-4
clone size: few

CDR3 DNA: TGTGCCAGCAGGCTTTACACGCGCGATACGCAGTATTTT
CDR3 protein: CASRLYTRDTQYF
D gene: -
V gene: TRBV11-2
J gene: TRBJ2-3
clone size: few

CDR3 DNA: TGTGCCACCAGCAGACTGGGACAGTACAATGAGCAGTTCTTC
CDR3 protein: CATSRLGQYNEQFF
D gene: TRBD1
V gene: TRBV15
J gene: TRBJ2-1
clone size: few

CDR3 DNA: TGTGCCAGCAGCTTAGGGGTAGTAGATACGCAGTATTTT
CDR3 protein: CASSLGVVDTQYF
D gene: -
V gene: TRBV11-2
J gene: TRBJ2-3
clone size: -

CDR3 DNA: TGTGCCAGCAGCCTGGGCCCTAGCGGGGGGGCTAACACAGATACGCAGTATTTT
CDR3 protein: CASSLGPSGGANTDTQYF
D gene: TRBD2
V gene: TRBV7-8
J gene: TRBJ2-3
clone size: -

CDR3 DNA: TGTGCCAGCAGAGCCTCCGGGACAGGGTCCAACGAGCAGTACTTC
CDR3 protein: CASRASGTGSNEQYF
D gene: TRBD1
V gene: TRBV28
J gene: TRBJ2-7
clone size: -

CDR3 DNA: TGTGCCAGCAGTTTAAGGGGGCAGGCTGAAGCTTTCTTT
CDR3 protein: CASSLRGQAEAFF
D gene: TRBD1
V gene: TRBV12-3/TRBV12-4
J gene: TRBJ1-1
clone size: -

CDR3 DNA: TGTGCCAGCAGCTTAGGACAGGGAGGCGGCTACGAGCAGTACTTC
CDR3 protein: CASSLGQGGGYEQYF
D gene: -
V gene: TRBV11-2
J gene: TRBJ2-7
clone size: -

CDR3 DNA: TGTGCCACCAGTGATTCCCCCGTGACAGGGACCTACGAGCAGTACTTC
CDR3 protein: CATSDSPVTGTYEQYF
D gene: TRBD1
V gene: TRBV24-1
J gene: TRBJ2-7
clone size: few

CDR3 DNA: TGCGCCAGCAGCCCAGGGGCAATGTGGGATGGCTACACCTTC
CDR3 protein: CASSPGAMWDGYTF
D gene: -
V gene: TRBV5-1
J gene: TRBJ1-2
clone size: many

CDR3 DNA: TGTGCCAGCAGCTCATGGAACACCGGGGAGCTGTTTTTT
CDR3 protein: CASSSWNTGELFF
D gene: -
V gene: TRBV7-9
J gene: TRBJ2-2
clone size: few

CDR3 DNA: TGCAGCGTTGGACAGGGCAATCAGCCCCAGCATTTT
CDR3 protein: CSVGQGNQPQHF
D gene: -
V gene: TRBV29-1
J gene: TRBJ1-5
clone size: few

CDR3 DNA: TGCAGCGCCGACACGGATGGGGGACGCGGAGAGACCCAGTACTTC
CDR3 protein: CSADTDGGRGETQYF
D gene: -
V gene: TRBV29-1
J gene: TRBJ2-5
clone size: many

CDR3 DNA: TGCAGTGCTAGAGACCCGGGACTAGCGGACCCCTTCCTTGTGCAGTACTTC
CDR3 protein: CSARDPGLADPFLVQYF
D gene: TRBD2
V gene: TRBV20-1
J gene: TRBJ2-7
clone size: many

CDR3 DNA: TGTGCCATCAGTGAGTCGAGGGACAGGAATCAGCCCCAGCATTTT
CDR3 protein: CAISESRDRNQPQHF
D gene: TRBD1
V gene: TRBV10-3
J gene: TRBJ1-5
clone size: -

CDR3 DNA: TGTGCCAGCAGCCAAGAAACAGGGCCTTTGGGATATGGCTACACCTTC
CDR3 protein: CASSQETGPLGYGYTF
D gene: -
V gene: TRBV4-2
J gene: TRBJ1-2
clone size: -

CDR3 DNA: TGTGCCAGCAGCGGGGGGACAGCTTCCTACGAGCAGTACTTC
CDR3 protein: CASSGGTASYEQYF
D gene: TRBD1
V gene: TRBV9
J gene: TRBJ2-7
clone size: few

CDR3 DNA: TGTGCCAGCAGCGTTAGGGGTTCCAACTATGGCTACACCTTC
CDR3 protein: CASSVRGSNYGYTF
D gene: -
V gene: TRBV11-2
J gene: TRBJ1-2
clone size: few

CDR3 DNA: TGCAGTGCCGATGACAGATCCTACGAGCAGTACTTC
CDR3 protein: CSADDRSYEQYF
D gene: -
V gene: TRBV20-1
J gene: TRBJ2-7
clone size: few

CDR3 DNA: TGTGCCAGCAGCTTATTACGAGACAGGGGGCAGGGGCAGTACTTC
CDR3 protein: CASSLLRDRGQGQYF
D gene: TRBD1
V gene: TRBV7-2
J gene: TRBJ2-7
clone size: -

CDR3 DNA: TGTGCCAGCAGTGTGGGGACAGGACAATACGAGCAGTACTTC
CDR3 protein: CASSVGTGQYEQYF
D gene: TRBD1
V gene: TRBV12-3/TRBV12-4
J gene: TRBJ2-7
clone size: -

CDR3 DNA: TGTGCCAGCAGCGAGCGGTCTAGGATCAGAAACTATGGCTACACCTTC
CDR3 protein: CASSERSRIRNYGYTF
D gene: -
V gene: TRBV5-6
J gene: TRBJ1-2
clone size: few

CDR3 DNA: TGTGCCGTCAGCTTAAACGGCGTTATTGATGAGCAGTTCTTC
CDR3 protein: CAVSLNGVIDEQFF
D gene: -
V gene: TRBV7-3
J gene: TRBJ2-1
clone size: few

CDR3 DNA: TGTGCCAGCAGTTTCTACCGTTCACCCCTCCACTTT
CDR3 protein: CASSFYRSPLHF
D gene: -
V gene: TRBV12-3/TRBV12-4
J gene: TRBJ1-6
clone size: few

CDR3 DNA: TGTGCCAGCAGCAGGGGGGGACTTCTCTACAATGAGCAGTTCTTC
CDR3 protein: CASSRGGLLYNEQFF
D gene: -
V gene: TRBV12-3/TRBV12-4
J gene: TRBJ2-1
clone size: few

CDR3 DNA: TGTGCCAGCAGTTACCGCCGGGACAATGAGCAGTTCTTC
CDR3 protein: CASSYRRDNEQFF
D gene: -
V gene: TRBV6-2/TRBV6-3
J gene: TRBJ2-1
clone size: few

CDR3 DNA: TGCGCCAGCAGCCCCACCCTGGCACTAGCGGGAGGAAACGGGGAGCTGTTTTTT
CDR3 protein: CASSPTLALAGGNGELFF
D gene: TRBD2
V gene: TRBV4-3
J gene: TRBJ2-2
clone size: few

CDR3 DNA: TGTGCCAGCTCACCATCGGCCCCAATCGAGCAGTACTTC
CDR3 protein: CASSPSAPIEQYF
D gene: -
V gene: TRBV18
J gene: TRBJ2-7
clone size: -

CDR3 DNA: TGTGCCAGCAGCTTAGATGGGGGCCGAGCCAAAAACATTCAGTACTTC
CDR3 protein: CASSLDGGRAKNIQYF
D gene: -
V gene: TRBV7-2
J gene: TRBJ2-4
clone size: few

CDR3 DNA: TGCGCCAGCAGCCAAGAAGTAATCCGGAGCTACGAGCAGTACTTC
CDR3 protein: CASSQEVIRSYEQYF
D gene: -
V gene: TRBV4-3
J gene: TRBJ2-7
clone size: few

CDR3 DNA: TGCAGTGCTAGAGTCAGCGGGGGCCCCAATGAGCAGTTCTTC
CDR3 protein: CSARVSGGPNEQFF
D gene: TRBD2
V gene: TRBV20-1
J gene: TRBJ2-1
clone size: many